The TCR beta chain described here comes from a study of early T cells in non-severe SARS-CoV-2 infection (dated by TCRdb to about 2021). Background for the entire study: Because TCR sequencing relied on bulk RNA taken from unsorted whole blood, pairing of alpha and beta chains was not possible. Here is what the overall study found, with its caveats: VDJdb matching was skewed toward anti-spike CD8 responses and likely underestimated virus-specific expansions by missing private and CD4 specificities.

This was a case-control study nested in a cohort of healthcare workers in London, UK, who had nasopharyngeal swab PCR tests and blood samples taken every week. Healthcare workers were recruited between 23 and 31 March 2020, during the week of the UK lockdown, and were followed weekly for up to about 15 weeks. The CDR3, from cysteine to phenylalanine, totals 16 residues. CDR3 DNA is the only sequence kept; it has 48 bases, read in frame from the first base. Reading the germline V gene gives CDR1 MGHRA and CDR2 YSYEKL. The germline V and J ends show losses of 5 bases and 9 bases respectively, and no gene match explains 8 bases of the junction. Library method: 5' RACE. TCRdb shows the sequencer as NextSeq 500. In the TCR library protocol, unique molecular identifiers were attached to individual cDNA molecules to correct for PCR bias and sequencing error. Both TCR alpha and beta chains were sequenced, and tight co-correlation was observed between alpha and beta sequence abundances in each sample. The authors' analysis ran thus. Decombinator V4 was used to annotate TCR sequences for V gene, J gene and CDR3. TCRs were defined as expanded if a significant change between any two time points was detected under a Poisson model with p below 0.0001. Abundances of TCRs were expressed as counts per million after normalisation to the total number of TCRs sequenced in each sample. TRAV1-2 paired with TRAJ12, TRAJ20 or TRAJ33 defined MAIT TCRs, while TRAV10 paired with TRAJ18 defined iNKT TCRs. VDJdb, accessed on 1 November 2021, was searched for TCRs annotated for CMV, EBV and SARS-CoV-2, and TCRs annotated for more than one antigen were excluded. TCRdb passed the public sequencing reads through fastp at Q25 and MiXCR, retaining productive beta sequences. CDR3 protein sequences are deduplicated, and each keeps its most common genes and DNA. The authors' filters were not applied to this entry. Recorded for this sample are around 77,000 distinct CDR3 sequences; about 15% of them occurred a single time. The ten largest account for about 4% of the sample.

This clonotype was detected ten times or more. The specificity of this receptor is unknown. No much larger clone exists at a distance of one base, and base qualities are not known. The specimen comprised whole blood, sampled at baseline. The clonotype was recovered from an adult who was a healthcare worker with PCR-confirmed SARS-CoV-2 infection or an uninfected control (not recorded which). The V and J genes are TRBV4-1 and TRBJ2-1; 15 bases in the junction line up with TRBD2. The CDR3 amino acid sequence is: CASSSRTSGRAGEQFF. The DNA reads TGCGCCAGCAGCAGCCGGACTAGCGGGAGGGCAGGTGAGCAGTTCTTC.